This TCR beta chain was observed in a study of OX40 agonist ivuxolimab in advanced cancers. For this clone: Its matching antigen is unknown.

This CDR3 is built from 15 residues. Deletions cut 5 bases from V and 0 bases from J, with 8 bases between. Germline CDR1 SGHNT, CDR2 YENEEA. Data came from immunoSEQ multiplex PCR; TCRdb stores just in-frame clones and leaves some out. The table has about 72,000 clones, approximately 92% seen once. Study observations and caveats: The study found that CD8+ T cells averaged more expanded clones than CD4+.

Autoimmune disease history or systemic immunosuppression led to patient exclusion. Blood draws occurred at baseline, cycle 4 day 1, and cycle 7 day 1. This material consisted of CD4+ or CD8+ T cells sorted from blood, taken in a trial of the OX40 agonist ivuxolimab. V gene TRBV11-3 combines with J gene TRBJ2-6; D is unresolved. The clonotype was recovered from an adult with an advanced solid tumor such as melanoma, head and neck, liver or kidney cancer. In DNA, the CDR3 is TGTGCCAGCAGCCCTACTACCTCTGGGGCCAACGTCCTGACTTTC. This translates into CASSPTTSGANVLTF.